This T cell receptor (beta chain) originates from a study of blood T cell repertoires in COVID-19. Study background: Samples representing acute and convalescent COVID-19 were sourced from the United States, Italy and Spain. The analysed material was cDNA or gDNA that came from T cells, B-cell-depleted T cells, or PBMCs.

Source study methods: Estimation of nucleated cell counts relied on the amplification of reference gene primers. Repertoires were generated with immunoSEQ multiplex PCR, while TCRdb's copy carries only in-frame clones and drops some. That table gives V, J and clone size, and the DNA gave D and trimming. The sample yields 80,000 to 85,000 clones, 88% seen once. Sequencing input: peripheral blood. The receptor's source is an elderly woman with acute or convalescent COVID-19.

The chain's CDR3 is CASSQGGRGNYGYTF. In nucleotides, the CDR3 is TGTGCCAGCAGCCAAGGTGGCAGGGGTAACTATGGCTACACCTTC. The rearrangement joins TRBV3-1 (or the pseudogene TRBV3-2) to TRBJ1-2; TRBD1 is a possible D gene (6 bases). The CDR3 is 15 residues long. CDR1 and CDR2 from the germline V gene are LGHDT and YNNKEL (reference sequence). Trimming pared 1 base from V and 1 base from J, leaving 10 bases between.